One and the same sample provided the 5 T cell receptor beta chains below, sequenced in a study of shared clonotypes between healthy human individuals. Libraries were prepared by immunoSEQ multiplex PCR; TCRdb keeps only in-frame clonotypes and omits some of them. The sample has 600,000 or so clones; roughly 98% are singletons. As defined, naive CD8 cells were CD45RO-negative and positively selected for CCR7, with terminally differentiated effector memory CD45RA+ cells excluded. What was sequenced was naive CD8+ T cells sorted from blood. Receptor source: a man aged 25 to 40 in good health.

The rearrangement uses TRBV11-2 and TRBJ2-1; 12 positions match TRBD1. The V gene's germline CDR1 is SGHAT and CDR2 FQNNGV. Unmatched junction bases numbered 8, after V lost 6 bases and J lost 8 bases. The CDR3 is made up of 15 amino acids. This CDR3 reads CASSSGTGGGYEQFF. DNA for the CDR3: TGTGCCAGCAGTTCCGGGACAGGGGGCGGATATGAGCAGTTCTTC.

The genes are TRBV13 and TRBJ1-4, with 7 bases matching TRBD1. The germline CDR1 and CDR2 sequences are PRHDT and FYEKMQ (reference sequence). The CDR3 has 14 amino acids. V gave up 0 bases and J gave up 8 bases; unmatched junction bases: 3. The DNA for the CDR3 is TGTGCCAGCAGCTTAGGGACAGGGCGCGAAAAACTGTTTTTT. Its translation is CASSLGTGREKLFF.

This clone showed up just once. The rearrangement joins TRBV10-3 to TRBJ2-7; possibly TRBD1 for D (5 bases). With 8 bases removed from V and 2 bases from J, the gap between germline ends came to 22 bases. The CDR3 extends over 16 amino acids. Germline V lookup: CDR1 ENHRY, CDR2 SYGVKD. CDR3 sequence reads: CAISIGHETVPYEQYF. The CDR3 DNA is TGTGCCATCTCTATAGGACATGAGACAGTCCCCTACGAGCAGTACTTC.

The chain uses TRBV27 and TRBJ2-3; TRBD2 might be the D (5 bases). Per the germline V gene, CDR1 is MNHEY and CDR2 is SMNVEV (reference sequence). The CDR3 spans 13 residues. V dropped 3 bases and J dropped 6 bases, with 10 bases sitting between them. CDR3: CASSFMPGDTQYF. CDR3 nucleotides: TGTGCCAGCAGTTTCATGCCGGGGGATACGCAGTATTTT.

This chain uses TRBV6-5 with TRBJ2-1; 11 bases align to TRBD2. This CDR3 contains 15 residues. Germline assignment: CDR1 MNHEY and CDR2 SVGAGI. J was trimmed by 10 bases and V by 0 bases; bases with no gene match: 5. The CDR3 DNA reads TGTGCCAGCAGTTACTCACCGGGACTAGCGGAAGAGCAGTTCTTC. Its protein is CASSYSPGLAEEQFF.